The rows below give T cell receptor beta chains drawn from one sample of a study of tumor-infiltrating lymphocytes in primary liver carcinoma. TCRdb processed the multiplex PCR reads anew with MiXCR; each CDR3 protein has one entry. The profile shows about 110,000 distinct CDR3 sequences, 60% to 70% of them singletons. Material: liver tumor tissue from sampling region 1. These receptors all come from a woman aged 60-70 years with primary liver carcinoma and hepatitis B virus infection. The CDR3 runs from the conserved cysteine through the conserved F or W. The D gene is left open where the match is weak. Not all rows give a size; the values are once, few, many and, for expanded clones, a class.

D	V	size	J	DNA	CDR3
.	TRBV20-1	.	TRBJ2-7	TGCAGTGCTAGAGCTCCCGGGGCGGGGTACGAGCAGTACTTC	CSARAPGAGYEQYF
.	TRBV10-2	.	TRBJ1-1	TGCGTCAGCAGGGCGGGGACAAGAAACACTGAAACTTTCTTT	CVSRAGTRNTETFF
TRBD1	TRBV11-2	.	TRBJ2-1	TGTGCCTGCAGCTCCCGGGACAGGGTCCTGGATGACCAGTTCTTC	CACSSRDRVLDDQFF
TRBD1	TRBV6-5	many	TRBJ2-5	TGTGCCAGCAGTCGCCCCCCTCCAACAGGGGGCTTAAAAGAGACCCAGTACTTC	CASSRPPPTGGLKETQYF
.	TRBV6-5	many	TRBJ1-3	TGTGCCAGCAGGGAAGCAATGGACGGTACTGGAAACACCATATATTTT	CASREAMDGTGNTIYF
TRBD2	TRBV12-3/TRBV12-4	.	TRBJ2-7	TGTGCCAGTAGCCGACTAGCGGGTTCCTACGAGCGGTACTTC	CASSRLAGSYERYF
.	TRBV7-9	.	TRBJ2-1	TGTGCCAGCAGCTTAGGTTGGAGAGGCCCTGGGGATGAGCAGTTCTTC	CASSLGWRGPGDEQFF
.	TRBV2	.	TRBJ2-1	TGTGCCGGCAGTCTGACTGGGAAGTCGTTCTTC	CAGSLTGKSFF
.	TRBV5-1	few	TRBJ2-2	TGCGCCAGCAGCCCGGACCCCTACACCGGGGAGCTGTTTTTT	CASSPDPYTGELFF
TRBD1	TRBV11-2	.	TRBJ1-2	TGTGCCAGCAGCTTAGGTTCCGGGACAGAGGGCGTGTTTGGCTACACCTTC	CASSLGSGTEGVFGYTF
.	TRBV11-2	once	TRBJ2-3	TGTGCCAGTAGCCCGAGACAGGGGACGGGAGGAGCAGATACGCAGTATTTT	CASSPRQGTGGADTQYF
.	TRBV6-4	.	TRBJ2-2	TGTGCCAGCAGTGTGGGGAGTACTACCGACACCGGGGAGCTGTTTTTT	CASSVGSTTDTGELFF
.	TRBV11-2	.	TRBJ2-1	TGTGCCAGCAGCGGACTAAACCCCGAAATTGCCAATGAGCAGTTCTTC	CASSGLNPEIANEQFF
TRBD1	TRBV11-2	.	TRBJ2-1	TGTGCCAGGAGCTCGGACAGGGCCGATGAGCAGTTCTTC	CARSSDRADEQFF
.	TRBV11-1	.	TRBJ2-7	TGTGCCAGCAGCTTAGAGGGCCAGGCGGGAATAGTGGGAGTCGACTACGAGCAGTACTTC	CASSLEGQAGIVGVDYEQYF
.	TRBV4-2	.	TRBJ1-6	TGTGCCAGCGGCCAAGACCCGGGACACGGGAATTCACCCCCCCACTTT	CASGQDPGHGNSPPHF
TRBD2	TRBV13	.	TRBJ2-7	TGTGCCAGCAGCTCGAGGGGTAGCGGGAGTTCCTACGAGCAGTACTTC	CASSSRGSGSSYEQYF
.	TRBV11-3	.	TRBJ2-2	TGTGCCGGCAGGGGAACTAGGGCAACCGGGGAACTGTTTTTT	CAGRGTRATGELFF
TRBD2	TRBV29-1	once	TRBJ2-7	TGCAGCGTCCGGGGACTAGCGGCGAACTCCTACGAGCAGTACTTC	CSVRGLAANSYEQYF
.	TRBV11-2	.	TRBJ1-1	TGTGCCAGCAGCCGTGAATCAGGAGGGAACACTGAAGCTTTCTTT	CASSRESGGNTEAFF
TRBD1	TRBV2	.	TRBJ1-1	TGTGCCAGCATCCCGACAGGGGACACTGAAGCTTTCTTT	CASIPTGDTEAFF
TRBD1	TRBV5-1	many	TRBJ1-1	TGCGCCAGCAGCGCGGGGGACAGGGGACACCTTTATAAGAACACTGAAGCTTTCTTT	CASSAGDRGHLYKNTEAFF
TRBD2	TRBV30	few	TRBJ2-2	TGTGCCTGGAGTGAAGCGGGAGGGAACACCGGGGAGCTGTTTTTT	CAWSEAGGNTGELFF
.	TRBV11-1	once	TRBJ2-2	TGTGACAGCAGACCGAGCCTTAACATCGGGGAGCTGTTTTTT	CDSRPSLNIGELFF
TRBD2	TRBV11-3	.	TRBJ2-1	TGTGCCAGCAGCATAGGAACTAGCGGGAGGCTTGAGCAATTCTTC	CASSIGTSGRLEQFF
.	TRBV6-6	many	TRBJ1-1	TGTGCCAGCAGTTACTCAAGGGGGATCTTACGAATGAACACTGAAGCTTTCTTT	CASSYSRGILRMNTEAFF
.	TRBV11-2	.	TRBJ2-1	TGTGTCAGCCAGGACCAGACCAATGAGCGGTTCTTC	CVSQDQTNERFF
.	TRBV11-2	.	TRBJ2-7	TGTGCCAGTAGCTTAGATTGGGCCAGTCTAGTGGGTCCCTACGAGCAGTACTTC	CASSLDWASLVGPYEQYF
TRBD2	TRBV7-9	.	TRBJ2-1	TGTGCCAGCAATGAAGCGGGATCCGACAATGAGCAGTTCTTC	CASNEAGSDNEQFF
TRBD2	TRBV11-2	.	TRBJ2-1	TGTACCAGCAGCCCAACTAGCGTGAGCAATGAGCAGTTCTTC	CTSSPTSVSNEQFF
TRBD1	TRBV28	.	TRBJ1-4	TGTGCCAGCAGTATGACAGGGTTTGCTGAAAAACTGTTTTTT	CASSMTGFAEKLFF
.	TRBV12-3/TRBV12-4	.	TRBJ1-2	TGTGCCAGCAGTCCCGGGCAGGTCGATGGCTGCACCTTC	CASSPGQVDGCTF
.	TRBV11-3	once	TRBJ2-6	TGTGCCAGCAGTTTAGTTCGAGCGCGATATAGTGGGGCCAACGTCCTGACTTTC	CASSLVRARYSGANVLTF
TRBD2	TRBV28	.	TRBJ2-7	TGTGCCAGCAGTCCCGAACTAGCGGGAGCTTACGAGCAGTACTTC	CASSPELAGAYEQYF
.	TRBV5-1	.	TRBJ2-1	TGCGCTAGCAGCTTGGGCGATACTAGCAGGGGTAATGAGCAGTTCTTC	CASSLGDTSRGNEQFF
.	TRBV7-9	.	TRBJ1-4	TGTGCCAGCAGCTTCGGGACCCAATTCGGAGAAAAACTGTTTTTT	CASSFGTQFGEKLFF
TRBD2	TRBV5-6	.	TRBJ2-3	TGTGCCAGCAGACTAGCGGTAGGGGATACGCAGTATTTT	CASRLAVGDTQYF
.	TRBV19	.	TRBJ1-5	TGTGCCAGCGAATTACAGGGAGGGAGCAATCAGCCCCAGCATTTT	CASELQGGSNQPQHF
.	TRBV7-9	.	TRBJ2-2	TGTGCCAGCAGCTTAACGGCAGGGGCGAACACCGGGGAGCTGTTTTTT	CASSLTAGANTGELFF
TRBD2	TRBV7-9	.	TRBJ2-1	TGTGCCAGCAGCTTACTGGGGACTAGAAGTGAGCAGTTCTTC	CASSLLGTRSEQFF
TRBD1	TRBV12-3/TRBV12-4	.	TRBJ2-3	TGTGCCAGCACGATGACAGGGGCAGATACGCGGTATTTT	CASTMTGADTRYF
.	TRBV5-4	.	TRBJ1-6	TGTACCAGCAGCTCACAGGGCGTTAATTCACCCCTCCACTTT	CTSSSQGVNSPLHF
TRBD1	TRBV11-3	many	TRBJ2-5	TGTGCCAGCAGCCGAGACAGGGGGCGAGAGACCCAGTACTTC	CASSRDRGRETQYF
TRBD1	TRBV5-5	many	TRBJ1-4	TGTGCCAGCGGAACCGGGACAGGGGTAACTAATGAAAAACTGTTTTTT	CASGTGTGVTNEKLFF